The present entry profiles one TCR beta chain with its context. The antigen is undetermined. The data were obtained in a study of T cell responses to AZD1222 COVID-19 vaccine. Trimming pared 4 bases from V and 3 bases from J, leaving 13 bases between. Per the germline V gene, CDR1 is LGHNA and CDR2 is YSLEER. The CDR3 is 14 residues long. The study pooled second doses at about 4 or about 12 weeks. Findings and limits, study-wide: Spike was spanned by vaccine-associated CD4 TCRs, which were dominant at 160-218 and 743-854. The sample set comprised mostly white British donors with more females, and clonal diversity was possibly underestimated. Sampling that yielded the repertoires occurred only after the peak T cell response.

Assay used: immunoSEQ multiplex PCR; TCRdb lists only in-frame clones, some missing. The sample has tens of thousands of clones; less than 85% are singletons. The sequence was collected from an adult who received the AZD1222 COVID-19 vaccine. The starting material was peripheral blood, obtained 28 days after the second AZD1222 dose. The chain recombines TRBV4-3 with TRBJ2-7, with a weak D call TRBD1 (5 bases). The CDR3 coding sequence is TGCGCCAGCAGCCCCCAGGGTGAGTTCTACGAGCAGTACTTC. This codes for CASSPQGEFYEQYF.